The 16 T cell receptor beta chains given below trace back to one sample, sequenced in a study of blood T cell repertoires in COVID-19. Assay: immunoSEQ multiplex PCR; the TCRdb copy retains only in-frame clones and omits some. The data contain 300,000 to 500,000 clones, more than 75% of them singletons. The sample taken for sequencing was PBMCs or T cells enriched from blood (not recorded which). Source of these receptors: a young woman with acute COVID-19.

The chain has TRBV10-1 and TRBJ1-2, with D perhaps TRBD1 (6 bases). The CDR3 sequence is 12 residues long. The germline gives CDR1 WNHNN, CDR2 SYGVQD (reference sequence). The V gene lost 0 bases and the J gene lost 11 bases, with 10 bases spanning the gap. DNA for the CDR3: TGCGCCAGCAGTGAGTCCGGACAGACTTACACCTTC. Its protein product is CASSESGQTYTF.

The chain joins TRBV3-1 (or the pseudogene TRBV3-2) to TRBJ1-4; weak D call: TRBD1 (5 bases). The CDR3 has 14 amino acids. The V and J ends lost 6 bases and 6 bases respectively, with 14 bases between them. CDR1 and CDR2 (germline): LGHDT, YNNKEL (reference sequence). The CDR3 sequence: CASRSWGDDEKLFF. The CDR3 region has the DNA TGTGCCAGCAGGTCGTGGGGGGATGATGAAAAACTGTTTTTT.

The genes are TRBV12-3 or TRBV12-4 and TRBJ1-2; 11 bases map to TRBD1. This CDR3 is built from 13 residues. Unmatched junction bases numbered 3, after V lost 10 bases and J lost 2 bases. The CDR3 region is CATGQGANYGYTF. CDR3 bases: TGTGCCACCGGACAGGGGGCCAACTATGGCTACACCTTC.

This clone was counted a few times. The rearrangement joins TRBV28 to TRBJ1-1; weak D call: TRBD1 (6 bases). Germline CDR1 and CDR2: MDHEN and SYDVKM. The V end lost 7 bases, the J end lost 8 bases, and 17 bases lay between the germline ends. This CDR3 has 13 amino acids. The CDR3 protein is CASTPGTISEAFF. DNA of the CDR3: TGTGCCAGCACTCCCGGGACAATATCGGAAGCTTTCTTT.

V and J are TRBV11-1 and TRBJ2-4, with D perhaps TRBD2 (5 bases). The CDR3 runs to 15 residues. Trimming removed 5 bases from V and 2 bases from J, with 13 bases in between. The germline gives CDR1 SGHAT, CDR2 FQDESV (reference sequence). Here the CDR3 DNA reads TGTGCCAGCAGCAAGATCAGCGGAACCAAAAACATTCAGTACTTC. Translated, it gives CASSKISGTKNIQYF.

The chain uses TRBV12-5 and TRBJ1-1, with 9 bases that match TRBD1. CDR3 size: 14 residues. Germline CDR1 reads LGHNT; CDR2 reads FRNRAP. Germline trimming cut 6 bases from V and 7 bases from J; bases unmatched to any gene: 9. The CDR3 nucleotides read TGTGCTAGTGGACCCGGACAGGGGCGAGATGAAGCTTTCTTT. It yields the protein CASGPGQGRDEAFF.

The V and J genes are TRBV24-1 and TRBJ1-2; 7 bases are shared with TRBD1. Germline CDR1 KGHDR, CDR2 SFDVKD. There are 16 residues in the CDR3. Trimming removed 3 bases from V and 5 bases from J; junction bases left unmatched: 11. The CDR3 sequence: CATSDTPGQATYGYTF. Written as DNA, the CDR3 is TGTGCCACCAGTGATACTCCCGGACAGGCCACATATGGCTACACCTTC.

DNA of the CDR3: TGTGCCAGCAGCCCTACTTTGTACACTGAAGCTTTCTTT. This encodes CASSPTLYTEAFF. This chain links TRBV7-3 with TRBJ1-1; the D is unclear. The CDR3 spans 13 residues. Deletions cut 5 bases from V and 3 bases from J, with 10 bases between. From germline, CDR1 is SGHTA and CDR2 FQGTGA. Using reference TRBV7-3 and TRBJ1-1 for the parts outside the CDR3, the full variable domain is GAGVSQTPSNKVTEKGKYVELRCDPISGHTALYWYRQSLGQGPEFLIYFQGTGAADDSGLPNDRFFAVRPEGSVSTLKIQRTERGDSAVYLCASSPTLYTEAFFGQGTRLTVV.

The V gene is TRBV19, the J gene TRBJ2-1; D is ambiguous. V shed 5 bases and J shed 4 bases, with 9 bases lying between them. The CDR3 runs to 13 residues. CDR1 and CDR2 (germline): LNHDA, SQIVND (reference sequence). CDR3 in amino acids: CASSLFGYNEQFF. The CDR3 DNA follows: TGTGCCAGTAGTCTTTTCGGGTACAATGAGCAGTTCTTC.

The chain uses TRBV5-1 and TRBJ1-3; D not certain. Looked up from germline, CDR1 is SGHRS and CDR2 is YFSETQ. The CDR3 has 12 residues. V shed 4 bases and J shed 7 bases, with 9 bases lying between them. CDR3 nucleotides: TGCGCCAGCAGCGCCGGGAGTAACACCATATATTTT. It encodes CASSAGSNTIYF.

The chain links TRBV18 to TRBJ1-6, with D perhaps TRBD1 (5 bases). The germline CDR1 and CDR2 sequences are KGHSH and LQKENI. This CDR3 comprises 15 residues. Trimming pared 1 base from V and 7 bases from J, leaving 11 bases between. DNA for the CDR3: TGTGCCAGCTCACCACAGGGCAGGGAAAATTCACCCCTCCACTTT. Amino acid sequence: CASSPQGRENSPLHF.

The rearrangement links TRBV5-1 to TRBJ1-1; 7 bases line up with TRBD1. V dropped 4 bases and J dropped 1; count of bases not matched to a gene: 4. The CDR3 runs to 14 residues. CDR1 and CDR2 from the germline V gene are SGHRS and YFSETQ. Here the CDR3 reads CASSVAGGNTEAFF. The CDR3 DNA is TGCGCCAGCAGCGTTGCAGGGGGGAACACTGAAGCTTTCTTT.

This clone was seen once. The chain combines TRBV19 with TRBJ1-6, with a tentative D call TRBD1 (5 bases). The CDR3 is 13 amino acids. Trimming shortened V by 3 bases and J by 9 bases, and 9 bases separated the two germline ends. CDR1 is LNHDA and CDR2 is SQIVND in the germline V gene (reference sequence). The CDR3 reads CASSMWGSSPLHF. CDR3 in DNA: TGTGCCAGTAGTATGTGGGGCAGTTCACCCCTCCACTTT.

The V and J genes are TRBV6-2 or TRBV6-3 and TRBJ1-6; TRBD1 matches at 7 bases. Trimming took 4 bases from V and 6 from J; bases not matched to a gene: 6. Germline-derived CDR1 and CDR2 are MNHEY and SVGEGT. CDR3 length equals 15 residues. For the CDR3, the DNA is TGTGCCAGCAGTTTCAGGGGGAGTGGTAATTCACCCCTCCACTTT. Translated: CASSFRGSGNSPLHF.

V is TRBV2 and J is TRBJ1-1; D is unresolved. The CDR3 covers 17 residues. V was pared by 7 bases and J by 4 bases, with 25 bases between. CDR1 and CDR2 from the germline V gene are SNHLY and FYNNEI. CDR3: CASKGAGATLSRTEAFF. Here the CDR3 DNA reads TGTGCCAGCAAAGGTGCGGGAGCGACCTTGTCACGCACTGAAGCTTTCTTT.

The V call is TRBV19, the J call TRBJ1-2; a possible D gene is TRBD1 (5 bases). The CDR3 consists of 16 residues. With 5 bases removed from V and 3 bases from J, the gap between germline ends came to 19 bases. Germline loops: CDR1 LNHDA, CDR2 SQIVND (reference sequence). The CDR3 here is CASSRQTEVRDYGYTF. The DNA of the CDR3 is TGTGCCAGTAGTCGGCAGACAGAGGTACGGGACTATGGCTACACCTTC.